Listed here are 2 T cell receptor beta chains from one sample, sequenced in a study of neurological immune-mediated disorders. TCRdb itself ran the 5' RACE reads through MiXCR, one entry per CDR3 protein. The data show approximately 70,000 distinct CDR3 sequences, with under 5.5% seen just once and 2.2% held by the top ten. The specimen sequenced was PBMCs. These receptors all come from a woman between 65 and 79 years old with multiple sclerosis.

This clonotype was recorded at least ten times. The chain carries TRBV5-1 and TRBJ2-3, with TRBD2 as a possible D gene (5 bases). The CDR3 consists of 14 residues. CDR1 SGHRS and CDR2 YFSETQ come from the germline V gene. The germline V and J ends were trimmed by 4 bases and 4 bases, with 13 bases remaining between them. The CDR3 region has the DNA TGCGCCAGCAGCCTTTGGACTGGCTCAGATACGCAGTATTTT. It yields the protein CASSLWTGSDTQYF.

This clonotype has a count of ten or more. The genes are TRBV2 and TRBJ1-5, with 10 bases aligning to TRBD1. V dropped 5 bases and J dropped 2; count of bases not matched to a gene: 6. CDR1 is SNHLY, CDR2 FYNNEI, per germline. This CDR3 has 16 residues. This CDR3 reads CASSSLTGGGNQPQHF. CDR3 DNA sequence: TGTGCCAGCAGTTCCCTGACAGGGGGCGGCAATCAGCCCCAGCATTTT.